This T cell receptor beta chain stems from a study of T cell changes during pregnancy in multiple sclerosis (dated by TCRdb to between 2019 and 2020). With regard to the full study: The study looked at changes in the T cell repertoire across pregnancy in women with multiple sclerosis.

Library construction relied on the immunoSEQ multiplex PCR assay. What TCRdb holds here is the immuneACCESS table cut down to in-frame rearrangements. Part of the clones is not present; checked against another copy, under half of the missing clones reflect an unresolved V gene, and the others are unexplained. In this sample the table shows roughly 56,000 clones, 88% of which occur a single time. The ten largest clones add up to 1.5% to 2% of the sample. The CDR3 measures 16 amino acids from cysteine to phenylalanine. Left in the record is the CDR3 DNA by itself, 48 bases read in frame from the first base. V and J lose 2 bases and 5 bases, and a span of 16 bases separates them. The germline V gene specifies SGDLS as CDR1 and YYNGEE as CDR2. Notes on this clone: What this receptor recognizes is not known. No qualities accompany the bases; no much larger clone lies one base away.

The origin of this receptor is a female donor with multiple sclerosis, enrolled in a pregnancy study. The source was peripheral blood, collected in the first trimester of pregnancy. The chain is assembled from TRBV9 and TRBJ2-2; perhaps TRBD2 is the D gene, with 6 bases matching. The bases are TGTGCCAGCAGCGTCTCCTGGGCGGGAAGTACCGGGGAGCTGTTTTTT. Its translation is CASSVSWAGSTGELFF.